This T cell receptor beta chain appears in the sequencing data of a study of OX40 agonist ivuxolimab in advanced cancers. Libraries were prepared by immunoSEQ multiplex PCR; TCRdb keeps only in-frame clonotypes and omits some of them. The table records roughly 100,000 clones, roughly 80% of them present only once. This CDR3 comprises 15 residues. V was clipped by 3 bases and J by 4 bases; unmatched bases: 6. Germline V lookup: CDR1 KGHSH, CDR2 LQKENI. This chain joins TRBV18 and TRBJ2-5; 9 nucleotides match TRBD1. This TCR was recovered from an adult with an advanced solid tumor such as melanoma, head and neck, liver or kidney cancer. Material: CD4+ or CD8+ T cells sorted from blood, obtained in a trial of the OX40 agonist ivuxolimab. DNA for the CDR3: TGTGCCAGCTCACCGGGGACAGGGAAGGGAGAGACCCAGTACTTC. Translating gives CASSPGTGKGETQYF.